This is a list of T cell receptor beta chains from one sample in a study of beta chain features in type 1 diabetes. Here immunoSEQ multiplex PCR was the method, and the copy in TCRdb shows in-frame clones only, minus some. The sample records around 400,000 clones, about 14% being singletons. Sequencing was carried out using naive CD4+ T cells from blood. The receptor set was obtained from a woman between 18 and 30 years old in good health. Each CDR3 is given with its conserved first and last residue. Each record gives: clone size, D gene, J gene, V gene, CDR3 length, CDR3 DNA, CDR3 protein. The D gene is left open where the match is weak. Clone sizes are given selectively: once, few, many, or a class where the clone is expanded.

NA | NA | TRBJ1-5 | TRBV30 | 13 | TGTGCCTGGAGCCGGGACACCAATCAGCCCCAGCATTTT | CAWSRDTNQPQHF
few | NA | TRBJ2-2 | TRBV7-9 | 16 | TGTGCCAGCAGCCCTCCGGGACAAAGAAACACCGGGGAGCTGTTTTTT | CASSPPGQRNTGELFF
NA | NA | TRBJ1-1 | TRBV30 | 12 | TGTGCCTGGAGTGTACTCAGGGCTGGTGCTTTCTTT | CAWSVLRAGAFF
NA | TRBD2 | TRBJ2-1 | TRBV27 | 15 | TGTGCCAGCAGCCCTAGCGGGAGGGTCTACAATGAGCAGTTCTTC | CASSPSGRVYNEQFF
NA | TRBD2 | TRBJ2-1 | TRBV18 | 18 | TGTGCCAGCTCACCGAGACTCCTGACTAGCGGGGCCCACAATGAGCAGTTCTTC | CASSPRLLTSGAHNEQFF
NA | TRBD2 | TRBJ2-1 | TRBV28 | 14 | TGTGCCAGCAGTTTAAGCGGGAGCTACAATGAGCAGTTCTTC | CASSLSGSYNEQFF
few | TRBD1 | TRBJ1-5 | TRBV18 | 18 | TGTGCCAGCTCACGACGTTCCGGGACAGGTACGTCGGATCAGCCCCAGCATTTT | CASSRRSGTGTSDQPQHF
few | TRBD1 | TRBJ1-5 | TRBV19 | 14 | TGTGCCAGTAGCGGACAGGGTGGCAATCAGCCCCAGCATTTT | CASSGQGGNQPQHF
few | NA | TRBJ2-6 | TRBV7-2 | 12 | TGTGCCAGCGGCACAGGGGCCAACGTCCTGACTTTC | CASGTGANVLTF
few | NA | TRBJ2-2 | TRBV27 | 15 | TGTGCCAGCAGTCGTTTCGGGGGGAACACCGGGGAGCTGTTTTTT | CASSRFGGNTGELFF
NA | TRBD2 | TRBJ2-1 | TRBV2 | 15 | TGTGCCAGCAGTGAACTAGCGGGACGACTAAATGAGCAGTTCTTC | CASSELAGRLNEQFF
few | NA | TRBJ2-3 | TRBV29-1 | 11 | TGCAGCGTCCCCCCCGCAGATACGCAGTATTTT | CSVPPADTQYF